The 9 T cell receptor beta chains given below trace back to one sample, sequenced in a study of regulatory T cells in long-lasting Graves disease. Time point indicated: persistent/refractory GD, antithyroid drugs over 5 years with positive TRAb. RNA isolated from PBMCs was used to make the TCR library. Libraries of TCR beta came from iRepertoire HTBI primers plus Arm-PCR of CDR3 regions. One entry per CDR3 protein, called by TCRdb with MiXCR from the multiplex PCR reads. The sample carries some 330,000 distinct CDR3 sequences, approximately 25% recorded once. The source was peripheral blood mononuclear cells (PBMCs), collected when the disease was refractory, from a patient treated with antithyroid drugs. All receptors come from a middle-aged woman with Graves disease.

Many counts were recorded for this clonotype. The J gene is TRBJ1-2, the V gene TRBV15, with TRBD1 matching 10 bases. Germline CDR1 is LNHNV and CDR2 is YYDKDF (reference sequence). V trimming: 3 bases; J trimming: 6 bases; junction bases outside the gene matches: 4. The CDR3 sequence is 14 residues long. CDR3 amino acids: CATSSTGTGDGYTF. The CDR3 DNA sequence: TGTGCCACCAGCAGTACCGGGACAGGGGATGGCTACACCTTC.

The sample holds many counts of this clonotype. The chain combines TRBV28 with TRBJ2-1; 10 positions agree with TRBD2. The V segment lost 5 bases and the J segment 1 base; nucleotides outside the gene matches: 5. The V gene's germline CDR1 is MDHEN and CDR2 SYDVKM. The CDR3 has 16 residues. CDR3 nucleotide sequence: TGTGCCAGCAGTACCTGGACTAGCGGATCCTACAATGAGCAGTTCTTC. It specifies CASSTWTSGSYNEQFF.

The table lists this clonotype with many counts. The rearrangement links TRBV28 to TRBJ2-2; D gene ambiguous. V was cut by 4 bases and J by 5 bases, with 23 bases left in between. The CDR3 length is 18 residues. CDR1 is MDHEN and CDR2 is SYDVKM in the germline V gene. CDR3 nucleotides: TGTGCCAGCAGTTCCTCTCCGTGGTGGCGTTCACGGACCGGGGAGCTGTTTTTT. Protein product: CASSSSPWWRSRTGELFF.

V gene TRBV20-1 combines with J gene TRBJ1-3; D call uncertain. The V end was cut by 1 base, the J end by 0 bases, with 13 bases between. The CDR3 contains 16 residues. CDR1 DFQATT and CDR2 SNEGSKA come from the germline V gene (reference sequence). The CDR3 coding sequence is TGCAGTGCTAGAGTCGGCGGACCTGCCTCTGGAAACACCATATATTTT. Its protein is CSARVGGPASGNTIYF.

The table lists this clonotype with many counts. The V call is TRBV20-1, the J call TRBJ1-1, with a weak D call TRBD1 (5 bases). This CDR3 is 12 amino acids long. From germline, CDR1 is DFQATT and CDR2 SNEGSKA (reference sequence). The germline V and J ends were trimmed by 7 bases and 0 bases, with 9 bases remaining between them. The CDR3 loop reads CSVNRLNTEAFF. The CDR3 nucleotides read TGCAGTGTCAACAGGCTGAACACTGAAGCTTTCTTT.

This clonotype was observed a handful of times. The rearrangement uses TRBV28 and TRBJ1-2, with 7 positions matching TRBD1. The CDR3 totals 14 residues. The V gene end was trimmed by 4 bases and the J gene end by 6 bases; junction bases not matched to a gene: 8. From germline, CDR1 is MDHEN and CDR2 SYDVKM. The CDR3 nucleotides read TGTGCCAGCAGTTACGACAGGGTGTCGGATGGCTACACCTTC. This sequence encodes CASSYDRVSDGYTF.

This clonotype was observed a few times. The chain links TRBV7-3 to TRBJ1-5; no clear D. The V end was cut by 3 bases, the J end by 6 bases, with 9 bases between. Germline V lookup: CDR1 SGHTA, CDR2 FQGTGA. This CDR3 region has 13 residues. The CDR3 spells CASSLKGGQPQHF. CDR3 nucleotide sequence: TGTGCCAGCAGCTTGAAGGGTGGTCAGCCCCAGCATTTT.

The CDR3 protein is CASSKQQGSNYGYTF. DNA of the CDR3: TGTGCCAGCAGCAAACAACAGGGATCTAACTATGGCTACACCTTC. The chain carries TRBV9 and TRBJ1-2; maybe TRBD1 (6 bases). CDR1 is SGDLS, CDR2 YYNGEE, per germline. The CDR3 is 15 amino acids. The V end lost 4 bases, the J end lost 0 bases, and 13 bases lay between the germline ends.

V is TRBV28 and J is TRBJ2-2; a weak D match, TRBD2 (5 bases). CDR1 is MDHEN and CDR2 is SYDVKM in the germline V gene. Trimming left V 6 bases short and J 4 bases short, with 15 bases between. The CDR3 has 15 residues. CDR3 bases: TGTGCCAGCAGCATACATTCACGGGGCACCGGGGAGCTGTTTTTT. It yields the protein CASSIHSRGTGELFF.